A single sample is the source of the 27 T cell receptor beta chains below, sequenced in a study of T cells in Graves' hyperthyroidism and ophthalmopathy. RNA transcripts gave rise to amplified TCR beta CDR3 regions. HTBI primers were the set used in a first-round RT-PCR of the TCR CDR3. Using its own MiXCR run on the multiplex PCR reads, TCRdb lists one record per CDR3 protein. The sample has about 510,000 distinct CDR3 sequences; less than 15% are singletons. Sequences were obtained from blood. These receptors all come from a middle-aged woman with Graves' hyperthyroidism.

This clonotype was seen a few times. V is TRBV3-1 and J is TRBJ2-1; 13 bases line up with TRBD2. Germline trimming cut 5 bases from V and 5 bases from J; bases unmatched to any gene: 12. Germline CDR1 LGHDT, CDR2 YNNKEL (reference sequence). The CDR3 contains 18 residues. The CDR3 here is CASSGLAGASALNNEQFF. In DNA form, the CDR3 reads TGTGCCAGCAGCGGACTAGCGGGAGCTTCAGCTCTAAACAATGAGCAGTTCTTC.

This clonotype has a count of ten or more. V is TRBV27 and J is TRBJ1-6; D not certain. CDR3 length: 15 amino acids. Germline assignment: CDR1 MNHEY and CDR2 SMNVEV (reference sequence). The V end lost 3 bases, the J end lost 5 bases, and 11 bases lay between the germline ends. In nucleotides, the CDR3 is TGTGCCAGCAGTTTGGCTCTCGGGAATAATTCACCCCTCCACTTT. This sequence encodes CASSLALGNNSPLHF.

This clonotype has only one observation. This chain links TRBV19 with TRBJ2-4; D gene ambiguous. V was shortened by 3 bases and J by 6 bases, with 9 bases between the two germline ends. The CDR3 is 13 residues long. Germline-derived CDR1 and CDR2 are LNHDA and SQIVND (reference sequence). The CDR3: CASSINSLNIQYF. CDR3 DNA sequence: TGTGCCAGTAGTATCAACAGTTTAAACATTCAGTACTTC.

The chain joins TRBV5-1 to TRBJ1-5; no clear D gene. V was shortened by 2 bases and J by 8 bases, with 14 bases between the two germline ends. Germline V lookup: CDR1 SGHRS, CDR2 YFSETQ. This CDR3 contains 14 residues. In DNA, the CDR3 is TGCGCCAGCAGCTTCGGACCCCGCGAGGAGCCCCAGCATTTT. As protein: CASSFGPREEPQHF.

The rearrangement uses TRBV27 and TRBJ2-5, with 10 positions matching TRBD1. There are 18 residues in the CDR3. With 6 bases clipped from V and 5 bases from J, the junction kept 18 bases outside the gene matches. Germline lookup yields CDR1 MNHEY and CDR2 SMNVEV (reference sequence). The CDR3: CASSPRAFGTGAGETQYF. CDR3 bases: TGTGCCAGCAGCCCCCGGGCGTTCGGGACAGGGGCGGGGGAGACCCAGTACTTC.

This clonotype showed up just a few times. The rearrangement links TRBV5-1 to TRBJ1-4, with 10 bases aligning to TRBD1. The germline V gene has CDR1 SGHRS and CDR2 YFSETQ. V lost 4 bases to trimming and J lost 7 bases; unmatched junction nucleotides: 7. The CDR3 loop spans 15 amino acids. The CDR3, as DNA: TGCGCCAGCAGCCCGACCGGGACAGGGGTTGAAAAACTGTTTTTT. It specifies CASSPTGTGVEKLFF. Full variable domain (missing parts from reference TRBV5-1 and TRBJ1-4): KAGVTQTPRYLIKTRGQQVTLSCSPISGHRSVSWYQQTPGQGLQFLFEYFSETQRNKGNFPGRFSGRQFSNSRSEMNVSTLELGDSALYLCASSPTGTGVEKLFFGSGTQLSVL.

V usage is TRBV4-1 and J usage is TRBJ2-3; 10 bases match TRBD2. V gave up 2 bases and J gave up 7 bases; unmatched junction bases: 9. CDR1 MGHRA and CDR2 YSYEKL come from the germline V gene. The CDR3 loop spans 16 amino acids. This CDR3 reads CASSQQGLAAMNTQYF. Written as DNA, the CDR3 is TGCGCCAGCAGCCAACAAGGACTAGCGGCAATGAATACGCAGTATTTT.

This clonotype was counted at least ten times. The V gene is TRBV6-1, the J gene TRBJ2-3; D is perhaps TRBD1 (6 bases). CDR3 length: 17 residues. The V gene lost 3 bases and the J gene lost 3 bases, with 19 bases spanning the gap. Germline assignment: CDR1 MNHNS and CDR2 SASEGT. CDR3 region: CASSEGAGVYTTDTQYF. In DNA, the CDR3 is TGTGCCAGCAGTGAGGGGGCAGGGGTCTACACAACAGATACGCAGTATTTT.

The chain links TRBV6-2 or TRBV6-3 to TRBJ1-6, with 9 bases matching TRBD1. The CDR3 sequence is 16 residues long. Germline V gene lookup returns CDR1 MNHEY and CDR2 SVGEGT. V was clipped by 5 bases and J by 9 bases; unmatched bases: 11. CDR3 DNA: TGTGCCAGCAGTAGGACAGGGGCGAAGGTTGGTTCACCCCTCCACTTT. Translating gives CASSRTGAKVGSPLHF.

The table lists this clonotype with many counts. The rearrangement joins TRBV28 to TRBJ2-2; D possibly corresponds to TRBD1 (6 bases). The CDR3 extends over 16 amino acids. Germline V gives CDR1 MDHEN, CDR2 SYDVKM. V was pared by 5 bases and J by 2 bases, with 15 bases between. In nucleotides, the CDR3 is TGTGCCAGCAGTCCTGCCGGGACACTCAACACCGGGGAGCTGTTTTTT. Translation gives CASSPAGTLNTGELFF.

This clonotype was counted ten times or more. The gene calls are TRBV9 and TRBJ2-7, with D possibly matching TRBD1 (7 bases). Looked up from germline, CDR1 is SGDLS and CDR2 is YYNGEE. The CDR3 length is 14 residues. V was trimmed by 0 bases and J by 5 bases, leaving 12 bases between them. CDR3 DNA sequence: TGTGCCAGCAGCGTAGGAGGCGGGACAGACGAGCAGTACTTC. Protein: CASSVGGGTDEQYF.

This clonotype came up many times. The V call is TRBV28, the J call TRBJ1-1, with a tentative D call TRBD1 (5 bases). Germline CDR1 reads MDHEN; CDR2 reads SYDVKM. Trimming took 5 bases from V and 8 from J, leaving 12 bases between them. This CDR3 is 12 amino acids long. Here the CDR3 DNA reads TGTGCCAGCAGTCTGACAGACAGAGAAGCTTTCTTT. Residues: CASSLTDREAFF.

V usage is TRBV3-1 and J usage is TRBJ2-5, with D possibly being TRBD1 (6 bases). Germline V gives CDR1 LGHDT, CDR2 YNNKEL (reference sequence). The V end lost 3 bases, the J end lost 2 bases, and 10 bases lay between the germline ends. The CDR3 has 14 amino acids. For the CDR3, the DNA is TGTGCCAGCAGCCAGCCGGGACAACAAGAGACCCAGTACTTC. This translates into CASSQPGQQETQYF.

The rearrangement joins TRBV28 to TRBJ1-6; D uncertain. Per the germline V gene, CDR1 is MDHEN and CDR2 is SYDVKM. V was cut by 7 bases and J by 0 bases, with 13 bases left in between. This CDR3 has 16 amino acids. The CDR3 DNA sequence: TGTGCCAGCACCATCTCCGGGAGCTCCTATAATTCACCCCTCCACTTT. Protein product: CASTISGSSYNSPLHF. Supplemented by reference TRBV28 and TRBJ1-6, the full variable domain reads DVKVTQSSRYLVKRTGEKVFLECVQDMDHENMFWYRQDPGLGLRLIYFSYDVKMKEKGDIPEGYSVSREKKERFSLILESASTNQTSMYLCASTISGSSYNSPLHFGNGTRLTVT.

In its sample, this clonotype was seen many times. The CDR3 protein is CASSLANRGTYEQYF. The CDR3 DNA reads as TGTGCCAGCAGCTTAGCCAACAGGGGAACCTACGAGCAGTACTTC. The V call is TRBV11-2, the J call TRBJ2-7; 7 bases agree with TRBD1. V lost 1 base and J lost 2; bases outside the gene matches: 5. This CDR3 comprises 15 residues. Germline values: CDR1 SGHAT, CDR2 FQNNGV.

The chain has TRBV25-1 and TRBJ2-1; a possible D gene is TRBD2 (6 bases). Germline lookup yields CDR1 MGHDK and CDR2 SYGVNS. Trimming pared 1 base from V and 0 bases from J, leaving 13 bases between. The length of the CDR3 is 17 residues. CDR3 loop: CASSELLAPSSYNEQFF. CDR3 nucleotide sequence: TGTGCCAGCAGTGAATTACTAGCCCCGAGCTCCTACAATGAGCAGTTCTTC.

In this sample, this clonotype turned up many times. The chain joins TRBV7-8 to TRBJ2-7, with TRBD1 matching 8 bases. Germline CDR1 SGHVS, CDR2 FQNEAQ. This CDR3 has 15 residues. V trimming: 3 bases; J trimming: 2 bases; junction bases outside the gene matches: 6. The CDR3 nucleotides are TGTGCCAGCAGCTTCCGACAGGGGCAAACCTACGAGCAGTACTTC. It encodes CASSFRQGQTYEQYF.

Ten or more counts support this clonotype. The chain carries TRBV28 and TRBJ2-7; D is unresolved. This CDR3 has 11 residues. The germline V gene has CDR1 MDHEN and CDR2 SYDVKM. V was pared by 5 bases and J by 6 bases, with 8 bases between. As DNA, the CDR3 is TGTGCCAGCAGTACCCGGGTCGAGCAGTACTTC. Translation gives CASSTRVEQYF.

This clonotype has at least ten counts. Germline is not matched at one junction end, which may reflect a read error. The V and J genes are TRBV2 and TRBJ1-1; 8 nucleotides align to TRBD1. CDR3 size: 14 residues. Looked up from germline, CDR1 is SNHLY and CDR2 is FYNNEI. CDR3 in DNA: TGTGCCAGCAGAGAAGACAGGGGGAACACTGAAGCTTTCTTT. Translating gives CASREDRGNTEAFF.

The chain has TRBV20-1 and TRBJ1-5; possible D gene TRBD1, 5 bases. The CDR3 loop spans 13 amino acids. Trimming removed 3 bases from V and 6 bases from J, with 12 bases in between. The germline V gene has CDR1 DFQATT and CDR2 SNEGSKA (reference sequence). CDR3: CSASPGIGQPQHF. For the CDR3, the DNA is TGCAGTGCTAGCCCAGGGATTGGTCAGCCCCAGCATTTT.

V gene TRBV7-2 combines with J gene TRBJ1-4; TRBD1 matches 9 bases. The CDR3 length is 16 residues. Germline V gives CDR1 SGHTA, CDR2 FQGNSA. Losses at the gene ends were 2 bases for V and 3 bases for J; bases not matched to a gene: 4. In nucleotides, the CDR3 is TGTGCCAGCAGCTTATGGGACAGGGAGCCTAATGAAAAACTGTTTTTT. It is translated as CASSLWDREPNEKLFF. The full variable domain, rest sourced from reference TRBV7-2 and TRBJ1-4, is GAGVSQSPSNKVTEKGKDVELRCDPISGHTALYWYRQSLGQGLEFLIYFQGNSAPDKSGLPSDRFSAERTGGSVSTLTIQRTQQEDSAVYLCASSLWDREPNEKLFFGSGTQLSVL.

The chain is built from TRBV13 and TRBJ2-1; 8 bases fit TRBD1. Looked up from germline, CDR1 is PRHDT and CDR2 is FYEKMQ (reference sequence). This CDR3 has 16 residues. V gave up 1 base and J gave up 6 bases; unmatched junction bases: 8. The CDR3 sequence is CASSLDLDRVVNEQFF. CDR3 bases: TGTGCCAGCAGCTTAGATTTGGACAGGGTAGTCAATGAGCAGTTCTTC.

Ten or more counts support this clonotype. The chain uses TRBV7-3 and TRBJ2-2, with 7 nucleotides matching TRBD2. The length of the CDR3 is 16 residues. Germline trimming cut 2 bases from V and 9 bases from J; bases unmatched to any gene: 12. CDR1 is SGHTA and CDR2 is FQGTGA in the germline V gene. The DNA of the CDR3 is TGTGCCAGCAGCTTAGGAATGGCGGGAGAAAGCCGGGAGCTGTTTTTT. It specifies CASSLGMAGESRELFF.

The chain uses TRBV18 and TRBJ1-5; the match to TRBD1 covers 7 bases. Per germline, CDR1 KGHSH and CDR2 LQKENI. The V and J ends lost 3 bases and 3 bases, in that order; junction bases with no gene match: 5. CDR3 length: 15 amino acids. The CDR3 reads CASSPGTANNQPQHF. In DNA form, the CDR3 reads TGTGCCAGCTCACCCGGGACAGCTAACAATCAGCCCCAGCATTTT. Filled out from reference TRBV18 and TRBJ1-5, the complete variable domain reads NAGVMQNPRHLVRRRGQEARLRCSPMKGHSHVYWYRQLPEEGLKFMVYLQKENIIDESGMPKERFSAEFPKEGPSILRIQQVVRGDSAAYFCASSPGTANNQPQHFGDGTRLSIL.

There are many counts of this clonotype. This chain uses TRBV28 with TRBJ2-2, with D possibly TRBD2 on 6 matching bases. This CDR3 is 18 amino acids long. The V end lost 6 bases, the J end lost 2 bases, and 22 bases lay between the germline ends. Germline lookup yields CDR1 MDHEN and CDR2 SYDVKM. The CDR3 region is CASSHLLATNPNTGELFF. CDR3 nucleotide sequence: TGTGCCAGCAGCCACCTTCTAGCGACCAACCCAAACACCGGGGAGCTGTTTTTT.

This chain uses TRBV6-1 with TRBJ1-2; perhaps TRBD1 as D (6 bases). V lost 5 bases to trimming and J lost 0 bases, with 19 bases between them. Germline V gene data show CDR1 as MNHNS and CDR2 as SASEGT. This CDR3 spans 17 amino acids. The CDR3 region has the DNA TGTGCCAGCAGTCATGACGGCGGGGGCAGAACTAACTATGGCTACACCTTC. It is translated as CASSHDGGGRTNYGYTF.

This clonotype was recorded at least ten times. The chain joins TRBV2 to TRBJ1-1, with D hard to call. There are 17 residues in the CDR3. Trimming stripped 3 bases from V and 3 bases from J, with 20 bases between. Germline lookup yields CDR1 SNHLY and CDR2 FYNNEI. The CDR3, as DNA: TGTGCCAGCAGTGATGCCAACGGGGTGCCCCAACACACTGAAGCTTTCTTT. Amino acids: CASSDANGVPQHTEAFF.